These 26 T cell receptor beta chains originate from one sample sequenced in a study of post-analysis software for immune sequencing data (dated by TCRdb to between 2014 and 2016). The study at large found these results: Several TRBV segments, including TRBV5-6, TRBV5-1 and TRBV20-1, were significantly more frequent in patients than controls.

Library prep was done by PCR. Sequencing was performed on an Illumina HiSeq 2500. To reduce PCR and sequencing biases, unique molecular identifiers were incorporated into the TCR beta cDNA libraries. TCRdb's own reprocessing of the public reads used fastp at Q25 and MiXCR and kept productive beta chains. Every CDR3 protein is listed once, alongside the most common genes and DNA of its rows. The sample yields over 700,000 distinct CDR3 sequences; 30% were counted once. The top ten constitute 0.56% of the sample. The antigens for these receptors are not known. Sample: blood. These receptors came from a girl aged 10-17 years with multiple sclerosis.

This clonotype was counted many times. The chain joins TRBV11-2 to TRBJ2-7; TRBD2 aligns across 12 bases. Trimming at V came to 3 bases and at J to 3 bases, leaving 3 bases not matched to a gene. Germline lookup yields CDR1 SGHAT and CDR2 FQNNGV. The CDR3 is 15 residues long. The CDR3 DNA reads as TGTGCCAGCAGCTTTGGGACTAGCGGGTACTACGAGCAGTACTTC. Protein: CASSFGTSGYYEQYF.

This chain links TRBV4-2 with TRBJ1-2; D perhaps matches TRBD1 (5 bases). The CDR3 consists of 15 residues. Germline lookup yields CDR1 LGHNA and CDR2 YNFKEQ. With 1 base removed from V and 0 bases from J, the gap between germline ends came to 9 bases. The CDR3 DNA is TGTGCCAGCAGCCAAGTTCCGACAGCTAACTATGGCTACACCTTC. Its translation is CASSQVPTANYGYTF.

The CDR3 sequence: CASSQHQGANTEAFF. The CDR3 DNA follows: TGCGCCAGCAGCCAACATCAGGGGGCAAACACTGAAGCTTTCTTT. The rearrangement joins TRBV4-1 to TRBJ1-1, with 8 bases aligning to TRBD1. Trimming at V came to 2 bases and at J to 2 bases, leaving 4 bases not matched to a gene. The CDR3 covers 15 residues. Germline-derived CDR1 and CDR2 are MGHRA and YSYEKL.

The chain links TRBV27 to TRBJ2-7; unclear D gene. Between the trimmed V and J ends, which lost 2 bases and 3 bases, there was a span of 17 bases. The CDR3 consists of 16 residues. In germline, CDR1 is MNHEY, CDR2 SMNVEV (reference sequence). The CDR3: CASSLASGAASYEQYF. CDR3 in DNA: TGTGCCAGCAGTTTAGCAAGTGGTGCAGCAAGCTACGAGCAGTACTTC.

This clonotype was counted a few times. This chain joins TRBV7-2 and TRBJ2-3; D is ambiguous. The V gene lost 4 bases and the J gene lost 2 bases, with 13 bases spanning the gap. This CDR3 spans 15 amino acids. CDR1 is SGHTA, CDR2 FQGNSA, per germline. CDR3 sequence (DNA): TGTGCCAGCAGCTCCCCCGAGGTCTACACAGATACGCAGTATTTT. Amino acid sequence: CASSSPEVYTDTQYF.

CDR3 residues: CASSAPGGTQYF. In nucleotides, the CDR3 is TGTGCCAGCAGTGCCCCCGGGGGTACGCAGTATTTT. The chain carries TRBV27 and TRBJ2-3; possibly TRBD2 for D (6 bases). The CDR3 spans 12 residues. The V and J ends lost 5 bases and 8 bases respectively, with 11 bases between them. Germline V gene lookup returns CDR1 MNHEY and CDR2 SMNVEV (reference sequence).

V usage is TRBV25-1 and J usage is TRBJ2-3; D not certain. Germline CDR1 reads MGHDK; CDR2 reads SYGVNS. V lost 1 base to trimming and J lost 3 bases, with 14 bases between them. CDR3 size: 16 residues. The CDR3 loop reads CASSESTQVLTDTQYF. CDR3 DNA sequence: TGTGCCAGCAGTGAATCAACGCAGGTTCTGACAGATACGCAGTATTTT.

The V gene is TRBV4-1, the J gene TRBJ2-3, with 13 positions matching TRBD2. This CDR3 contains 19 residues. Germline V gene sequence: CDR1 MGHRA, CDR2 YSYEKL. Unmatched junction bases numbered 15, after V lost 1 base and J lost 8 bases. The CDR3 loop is CASSQGGLAGTFVGGTQYF. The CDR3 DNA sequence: TGCGCCAGCAGCCAAGGGGGACTAGCGGGGACATTTGTAGGTGGTACGCAGTATTTT.

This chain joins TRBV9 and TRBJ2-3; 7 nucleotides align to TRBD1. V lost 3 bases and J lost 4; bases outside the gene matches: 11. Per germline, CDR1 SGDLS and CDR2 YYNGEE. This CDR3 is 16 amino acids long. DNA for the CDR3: TGTGCCAGCAGCGCTATAGACAGGGTTGGGGCAGATACGCAGTATTTT. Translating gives CASSAIDRVGADTQYF.

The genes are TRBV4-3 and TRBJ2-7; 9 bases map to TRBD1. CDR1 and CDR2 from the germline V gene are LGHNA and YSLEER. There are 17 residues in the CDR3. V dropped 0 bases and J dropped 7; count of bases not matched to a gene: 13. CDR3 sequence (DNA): TGCGCCAGCAGCCAAGATACTGGGACAGGGCGGTTTATTGAGCAGTACTTC. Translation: CASSQDTGTGRFIEQYF.

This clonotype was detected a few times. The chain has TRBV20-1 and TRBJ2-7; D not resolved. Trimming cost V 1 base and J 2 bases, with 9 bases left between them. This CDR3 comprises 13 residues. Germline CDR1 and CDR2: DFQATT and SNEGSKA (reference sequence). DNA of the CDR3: TGCAGTGCTAGAGCCTCAACCGCCTACGAGCAGTACTTC. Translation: CSARASTAYEQYF.

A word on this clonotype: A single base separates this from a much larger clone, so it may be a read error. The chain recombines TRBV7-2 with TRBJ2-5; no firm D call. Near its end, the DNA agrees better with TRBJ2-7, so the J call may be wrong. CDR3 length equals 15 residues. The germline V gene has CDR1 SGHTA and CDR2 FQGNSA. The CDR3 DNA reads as TGTGCCAGCGGCCCCCCGGGCCCCCTCGGAACCGAGCAGTACTTC. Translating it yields CASGPPGPLGTEQYF.

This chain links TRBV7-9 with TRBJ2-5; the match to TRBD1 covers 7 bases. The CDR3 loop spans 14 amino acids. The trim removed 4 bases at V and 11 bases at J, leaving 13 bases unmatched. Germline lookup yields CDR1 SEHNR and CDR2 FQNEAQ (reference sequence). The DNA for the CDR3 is TGTGCCAGCAGCTGGACGGCCGCAGGGGGAGAGCAGTACTTC. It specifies CASSWTAAGGEQYF.

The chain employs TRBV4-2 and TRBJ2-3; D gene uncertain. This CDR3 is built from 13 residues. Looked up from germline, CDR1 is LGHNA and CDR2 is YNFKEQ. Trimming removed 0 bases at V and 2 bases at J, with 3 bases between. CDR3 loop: CASSQEATDTQYF. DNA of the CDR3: TGTGCCAGCAGCCAAGAAGCCACAGATACGCAGTATTTT.

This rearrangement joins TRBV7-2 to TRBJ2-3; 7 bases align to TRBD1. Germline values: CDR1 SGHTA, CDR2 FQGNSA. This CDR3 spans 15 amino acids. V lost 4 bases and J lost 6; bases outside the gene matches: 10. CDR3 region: CASSSSGTVGDTQYF. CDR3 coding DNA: TGTGCCAGCAGCTCCTCTGGGACAGTCGGGGATACGCAGTATTTT.

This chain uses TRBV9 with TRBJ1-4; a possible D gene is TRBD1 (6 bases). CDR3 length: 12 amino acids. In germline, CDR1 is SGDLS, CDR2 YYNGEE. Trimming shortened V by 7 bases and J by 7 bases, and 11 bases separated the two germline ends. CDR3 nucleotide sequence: TGTGCCAGCGCAGGGGCTGGTGAAAAACTGTTTTTT. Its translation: CASAGAGEKLFF.

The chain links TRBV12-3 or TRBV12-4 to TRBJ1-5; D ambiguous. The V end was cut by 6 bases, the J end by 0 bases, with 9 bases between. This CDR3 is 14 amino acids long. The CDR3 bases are TGTGCCAGCAGCCCTTCCCATAGCAATCAGCCCCAGCATTTT. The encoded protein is CASSPSHSNQPQHF.

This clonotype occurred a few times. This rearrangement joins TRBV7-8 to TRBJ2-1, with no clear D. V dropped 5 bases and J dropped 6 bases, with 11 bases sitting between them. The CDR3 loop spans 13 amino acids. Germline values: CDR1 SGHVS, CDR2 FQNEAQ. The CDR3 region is CASSLGWVNEQFF. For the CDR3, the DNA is TGTGCCAGCAGCCTGGGTTGGGTCAATGAGCAGTTCTTC.

CDR3 amino acids: CASSSQLAGVENEQFF. The CDR3 bases are TGTGCCAGCAGCTCCCAACTAGCGGGAGTGGAAAATGAGCAGTTCTTC. The V and J genes are TRBV7-2 and TRBJ2-1; 11 nucleotides agree with TRBD2. The V gene's germline CDR1 is SGHTA and CDR2 FQGNSA. The CDR3 consists of 16 residues. The trim removed 4 bases at V and 7 bases at J, leaving 9 bases unmatched. Based on the CDR3 plus reference TRBV7-2 and TRBJ2-1, the full variable domain is GAGVSQSPSNKVTEKGKDVELRCDPISGHTALYWYRQSLGQGLEFLIYFQGNSAPDKSGLPSDRFSAERTGGSVSTLTIQRTQQEDSAVYLCASSSQLAGVENEQFFGPGTRLTVL.

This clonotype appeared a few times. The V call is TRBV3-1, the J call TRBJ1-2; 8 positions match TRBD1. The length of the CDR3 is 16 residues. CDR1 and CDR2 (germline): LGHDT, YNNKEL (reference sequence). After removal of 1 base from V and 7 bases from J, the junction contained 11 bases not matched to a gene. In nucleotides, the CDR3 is TGTGCCAGCAGCCAAGGTTTCGACAGGGGAACTGGTGGCTACACCTTC. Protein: CASSQGFDRGTGGYTF.

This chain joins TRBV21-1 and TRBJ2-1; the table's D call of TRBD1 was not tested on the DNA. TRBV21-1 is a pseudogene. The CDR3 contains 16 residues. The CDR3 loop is CASRPPELASYNEQFF. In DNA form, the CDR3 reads TGTGCCAGCAGGCCCCCGGAGTTGGCGTCCTACAATGAGCAGTTCTTC.

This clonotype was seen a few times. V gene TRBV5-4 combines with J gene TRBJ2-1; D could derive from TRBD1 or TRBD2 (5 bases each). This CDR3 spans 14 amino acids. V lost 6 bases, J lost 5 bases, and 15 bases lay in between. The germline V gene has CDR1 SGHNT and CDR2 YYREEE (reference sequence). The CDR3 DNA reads TGTGCCAGCACCACCCCCGGGACCCACAATGAGCAGTTCTTC. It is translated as CASTTPGTHNEQFF.

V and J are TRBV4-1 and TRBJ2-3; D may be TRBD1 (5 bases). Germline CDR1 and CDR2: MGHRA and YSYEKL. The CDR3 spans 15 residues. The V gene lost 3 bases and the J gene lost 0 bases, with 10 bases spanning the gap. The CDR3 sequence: CASSHRQSSTDTQYF. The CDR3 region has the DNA TGCGCCAGCAGCCACCGACAGTCTAGCACAGATACGCAGTATTTT.

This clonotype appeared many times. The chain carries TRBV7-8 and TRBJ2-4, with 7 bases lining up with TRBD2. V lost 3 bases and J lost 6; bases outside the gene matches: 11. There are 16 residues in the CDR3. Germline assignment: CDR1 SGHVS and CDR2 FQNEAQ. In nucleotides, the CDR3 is TGTGCCAGCAGCTTTTCCGGATCGGCGGGGGTAAACATTCAGTACTTC. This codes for CASSFSGSAGVNIQYF. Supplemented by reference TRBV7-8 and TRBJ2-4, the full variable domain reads GAGVSQSPRYKVAKRGQDVALRCDPISGHVSLFWYQQALGQGPEFLTYFQNEAQLDKSGLPSDRFFAERPEGSVSTLKIQRTQQEDSAVYLCASSFSGSAGVNIQYFGAGTRLSVL.

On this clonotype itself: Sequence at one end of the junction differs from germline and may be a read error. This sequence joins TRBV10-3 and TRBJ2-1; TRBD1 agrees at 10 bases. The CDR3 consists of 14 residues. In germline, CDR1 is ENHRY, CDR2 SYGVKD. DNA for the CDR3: TGTGCCATCCGATCAGGACAGGGGGACAATGAGCGGTTCTTC. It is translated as CAIRSGQGDNERFF.

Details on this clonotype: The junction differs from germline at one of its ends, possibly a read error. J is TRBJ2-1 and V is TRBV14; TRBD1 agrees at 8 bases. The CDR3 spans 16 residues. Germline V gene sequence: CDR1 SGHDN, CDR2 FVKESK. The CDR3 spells CAGSHGDRLAYNEQFF. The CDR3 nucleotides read TGTGCCGGCAGCCACGGGGACAGGCTAGCCTACAATGAGCAGTTCTTC.